This TCR beta chain stems from a study of T-cell memory formation after mild COVID-19. TCRdb reprocessed the 5' RACE reads with MiXCR, giving one entry per CDR3 protein. The sample contains over 55,000 distinct CDR3 sequences, 12% of which appear only once. This clonotype was observed many times. Germline V gene data show CDR1 as KGHSH and CDR2 as LQKENI. CDR3 length equals 17 residues. The V segment lost 5 bases and the J segment 6 bases; nucleotides outside the gene matches: 16. Sequencing was carried out using PBMCs or a T cell subset sorted from them (not recorded which). This clonotype was sampled from a man aged 18 to 30 who had mild COVID-19 (a few samples of this study predate the infection). Cell type and time point are not known. J is TRBJ2-3 and V is TRBV18; TRBD1 matches 8 bases. The CDR3 DNA reads as TGTGCCAGCTCATATCCGGAGTTGGGGACAGGAGTCGATACGCAGTATTTT. Residues: CASSYPELGTGVDTQYF. The variable domain in full, completed from reference TRBV18 and TRBJ2-3, reads NAGVMQNPRHLVRRRGQEARLRCSPMKGHSHVYWYRQLPEEGLKFMVYLQKENIIDESGMPKERFSAEFPKEGPSILRIQQVVRGDSAAYFCASSYPELGTGVDTQYFGPGTRLTVL.